This T cell receptor (beta chain) was captured by sequencing in a study of T cell repertoires in cytomegalovirus infection (dated by TCRdb to the late 2010s). Context from the whole study: Donor HLA type was relevant to the analysis, because carriage of CMV infection together with the matching HLA type was indicated by public TCR beta signatures.

Sequencer: Illumina HiSeq 1500. In-frame beta chains were kept once TCRdb had trimmed the public reads at Q25 with fastp and called clones with MiXCR. Each record represents a unique CDR3 protein, reported with the most common genes and DNA among its rows. This sample has fewer than 550,000 distinct CDR3 sequences in its table, and approximately 26% of those were observed once. The ten biggest clones cover about 12% of the sample. In regard to this clonotype: There is no known antigen for this receptor. The sample holds no much larger clone one base away, and base qualities are not on file.

What the authors observed across the whole study: In the ex vivo response, HLA-C-restricted CMV-specific TCR beta clonotypes were dominant, and in two of eight donors the single most frequent clonotype came from this HLA-C-restricted group. In both this cohort and an independent roughly 330-donor cohort, the cumulative frequency of public TCR beta family members distinguished carriers of CMV infection plus the relevant HLA type.

The CDR3, cysteine through phenylalanine, is 15 amino acids long. Only the CDR3 portion is preserved as DNA: 45 bases, with reading frame beginning at the first base. Trimming takes 5 bases off V and 5 bases off J; junction bases not matched to a gene: 8. CDR1 and CDR2, looked up from the germline V gene, are KGHSH and LQKENI. The origin of this receptor is a human donor in good health (CMV status not recorded). Some clones in this sample may be carry-over from other donors' samples. Sequenced material: PBMCs. The chain employs TRBV18 and TRBJ2-1, and TRBD2 aligns with 8 junction nucleotides. The nucleotides are TGTGCCAGCTCAGGCGGGACTAGTTTCGACAATGAGCAGTTCTTC. This gives the protein CASSGGTSFDNEQFF. Beyond the CDR3, the reference TRBV18 and TRBJ2-1 genes provide the residues; the full variable domain reads: NAGVMQNPRHLVRRRGQEARLRCSPMKGHSHVYWYRQLPEEGLKFMVYLQKENIIDESGMPKERFSAEFPKEGPSILRIQQVVRGDSAAYFCASSGGTSFDNEQFFGPGTRLTVL.